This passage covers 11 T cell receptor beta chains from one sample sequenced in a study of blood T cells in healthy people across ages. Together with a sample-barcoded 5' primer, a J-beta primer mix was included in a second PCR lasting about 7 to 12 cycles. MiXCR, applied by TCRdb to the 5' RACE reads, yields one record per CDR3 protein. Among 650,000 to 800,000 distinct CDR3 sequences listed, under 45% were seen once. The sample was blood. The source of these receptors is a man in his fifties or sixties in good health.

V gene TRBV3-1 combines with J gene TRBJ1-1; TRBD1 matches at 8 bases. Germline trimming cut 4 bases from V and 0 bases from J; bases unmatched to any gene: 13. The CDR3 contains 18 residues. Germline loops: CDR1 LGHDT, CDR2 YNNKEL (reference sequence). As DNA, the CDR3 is TGTGCCAGCAGCCGCCCCCGGACAGGGCTAGACATGAACACTGAAGCTTTCTTT. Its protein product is CASSRPRTGLDMNTEAFF.

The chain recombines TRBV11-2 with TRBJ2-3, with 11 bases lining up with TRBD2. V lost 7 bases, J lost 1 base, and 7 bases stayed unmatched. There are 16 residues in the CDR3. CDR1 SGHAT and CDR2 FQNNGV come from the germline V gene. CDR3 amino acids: CASTRSGGAGTDTQYF. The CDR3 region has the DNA TGTGCCAGCACCCGTAGCGGGGGGGCTGGCACAGATACGCAGTATTTT.

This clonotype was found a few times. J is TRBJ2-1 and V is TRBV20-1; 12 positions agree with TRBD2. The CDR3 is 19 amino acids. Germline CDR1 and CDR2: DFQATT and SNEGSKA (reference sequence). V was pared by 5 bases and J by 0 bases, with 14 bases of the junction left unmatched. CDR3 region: CSAPTTTSGGSPSYNEQFF. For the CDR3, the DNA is TGCAGTGCTCCAACGACCACTAGCGGGGGGTCCCCCTCCTACAATGAGCAGTTCTTC.

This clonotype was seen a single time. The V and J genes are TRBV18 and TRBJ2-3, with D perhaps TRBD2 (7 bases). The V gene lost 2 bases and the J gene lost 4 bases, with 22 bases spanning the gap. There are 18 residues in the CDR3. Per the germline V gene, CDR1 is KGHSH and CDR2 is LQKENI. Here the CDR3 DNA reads TGTGCCAGCTCACCAGGGGGCAGGACAGCGGGACCATCAGATACGCAGTATTTT. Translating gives CASSPGGRTAGPSDTQYF.

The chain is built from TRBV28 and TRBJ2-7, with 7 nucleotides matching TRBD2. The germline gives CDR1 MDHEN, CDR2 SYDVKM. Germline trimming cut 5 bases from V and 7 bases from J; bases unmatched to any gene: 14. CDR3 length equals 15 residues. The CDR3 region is CASSPSRAGLREQYF. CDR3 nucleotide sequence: TGTGCCAGCAGTCCCTCACGAGCGGGGCTACGGGAGCAGTACTTC.

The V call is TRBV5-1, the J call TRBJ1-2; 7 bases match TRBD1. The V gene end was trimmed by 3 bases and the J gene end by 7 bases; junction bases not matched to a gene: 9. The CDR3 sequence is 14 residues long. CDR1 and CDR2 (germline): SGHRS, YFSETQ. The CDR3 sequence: CASSSDRVGSGYTF. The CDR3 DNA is TGCGCCAGCAGCTCCGACAGGGTGGGCTCTGGCTACACCTTC. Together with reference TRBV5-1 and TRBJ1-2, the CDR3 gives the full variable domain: KAGVTQTPRYLIKTRGQQVTLSCSPISGHRSVSWYQQTPGQGLQFLFEYFSETQRNKGNFPGRFSGRQFSNSRSEMNVSTLELGDSALYLCASSSDRVGSGYTFGSGTRLTVV.

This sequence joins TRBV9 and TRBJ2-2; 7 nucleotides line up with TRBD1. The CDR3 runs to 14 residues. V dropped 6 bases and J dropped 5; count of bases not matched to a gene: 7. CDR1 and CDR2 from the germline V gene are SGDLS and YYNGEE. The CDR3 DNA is TGTGCCAGCAACAGGGGCAAGGGTACCGGGGAGCTGTTTTTT. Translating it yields CASNRGKGTGELFF.

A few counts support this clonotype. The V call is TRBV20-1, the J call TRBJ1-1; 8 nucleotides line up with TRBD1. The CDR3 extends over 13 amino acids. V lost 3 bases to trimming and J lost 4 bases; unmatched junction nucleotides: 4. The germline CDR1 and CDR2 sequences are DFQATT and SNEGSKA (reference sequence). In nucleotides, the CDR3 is TGCAGTGCTAGCAGCACAGGGGGCACTGAAGCTTTCTTT. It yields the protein CSASSTGGTEAFF.

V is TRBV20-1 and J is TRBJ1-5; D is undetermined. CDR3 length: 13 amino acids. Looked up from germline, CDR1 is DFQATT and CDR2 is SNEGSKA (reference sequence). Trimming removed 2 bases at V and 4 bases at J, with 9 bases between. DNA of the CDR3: TGCAGTGCTAGACAGACTCCTAATCAGCCCCAGCATTTT. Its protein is CSARQTPNQPQHF.

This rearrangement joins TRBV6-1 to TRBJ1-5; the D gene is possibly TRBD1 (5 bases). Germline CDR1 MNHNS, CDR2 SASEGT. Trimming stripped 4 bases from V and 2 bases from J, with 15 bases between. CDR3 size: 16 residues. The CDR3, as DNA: TGTGCCAGCAGTGGTTCGACCGACAGACGCAATCAGCCCCAGCATTTT. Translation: CASSGSTDRRNQPQHF.

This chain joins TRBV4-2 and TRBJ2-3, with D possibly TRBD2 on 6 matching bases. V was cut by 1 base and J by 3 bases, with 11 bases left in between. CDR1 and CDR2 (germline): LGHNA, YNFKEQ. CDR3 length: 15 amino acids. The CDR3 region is CASSQVAARTDTQYF. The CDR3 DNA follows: TGTGCCAGCAGCCAAGTAGCGGCCCGTACAGATACGCAGTATTTT.